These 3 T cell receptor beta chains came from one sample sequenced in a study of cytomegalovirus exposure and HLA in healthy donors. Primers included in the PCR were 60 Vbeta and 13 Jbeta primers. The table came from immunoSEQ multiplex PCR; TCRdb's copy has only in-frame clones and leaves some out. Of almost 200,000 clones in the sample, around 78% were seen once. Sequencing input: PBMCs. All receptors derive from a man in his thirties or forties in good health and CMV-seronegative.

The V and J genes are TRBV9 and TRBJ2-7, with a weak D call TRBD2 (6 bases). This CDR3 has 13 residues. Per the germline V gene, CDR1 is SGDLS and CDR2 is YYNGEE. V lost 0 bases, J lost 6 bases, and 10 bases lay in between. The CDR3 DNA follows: TGTGCCAGCAGCGTAGGGGGAGGAGGCGAGCAGTACTTC. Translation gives CASSVGGGGEQYF.

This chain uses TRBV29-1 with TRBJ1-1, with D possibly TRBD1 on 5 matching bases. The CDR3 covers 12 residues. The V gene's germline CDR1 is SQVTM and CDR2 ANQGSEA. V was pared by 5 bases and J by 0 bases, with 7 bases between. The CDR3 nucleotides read TGCAGCGTTCACAGGATGAACACTGAAGCTTTCTTT. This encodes CSVHRMNTEAFF.

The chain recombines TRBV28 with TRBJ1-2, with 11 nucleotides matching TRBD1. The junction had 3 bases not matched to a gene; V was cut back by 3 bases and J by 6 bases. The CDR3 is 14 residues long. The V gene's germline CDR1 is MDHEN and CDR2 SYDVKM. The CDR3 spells CASSLRTGGNGYTF. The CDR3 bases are TGTGCCAGCAGTTTGAGGACAGGGGGCAATGGCTACACCTTC.